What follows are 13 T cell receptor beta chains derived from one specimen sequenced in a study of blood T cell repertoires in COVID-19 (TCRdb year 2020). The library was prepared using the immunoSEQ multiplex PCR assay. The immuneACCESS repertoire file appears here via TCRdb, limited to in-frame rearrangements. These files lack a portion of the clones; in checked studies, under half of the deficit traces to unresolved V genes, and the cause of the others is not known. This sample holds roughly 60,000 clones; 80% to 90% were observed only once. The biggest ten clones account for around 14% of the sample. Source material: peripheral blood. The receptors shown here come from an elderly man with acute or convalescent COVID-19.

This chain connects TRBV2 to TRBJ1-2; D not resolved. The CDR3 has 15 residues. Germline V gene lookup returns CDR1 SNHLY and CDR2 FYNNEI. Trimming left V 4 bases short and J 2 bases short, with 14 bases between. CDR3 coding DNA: TGTGCCAGCAGTGTTTACATCGAGGCAAACTATGGCTACACCTTC. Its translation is CASSVYIEANYGYTF. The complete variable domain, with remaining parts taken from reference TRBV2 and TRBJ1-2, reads EPEVTQTPSHQVTQMGQEVILRCVPISNHLYFYWYRQILGQKVEFLVSFYNNEISEKSEIFDDQFSVERPDGSNFTLKIRSTKLEDSAMYFCASSVYIEANYGYTFGSGTRLTVV.

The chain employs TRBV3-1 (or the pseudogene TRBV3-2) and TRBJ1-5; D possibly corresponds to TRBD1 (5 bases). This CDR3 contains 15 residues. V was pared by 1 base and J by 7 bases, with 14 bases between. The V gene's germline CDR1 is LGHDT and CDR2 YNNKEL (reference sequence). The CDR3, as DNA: TGTGCCAGCAGCCAAGGGGAGGGACGGGGACAGCCCCAGCATTTT. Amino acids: CASSQGEGRGQPQHF.

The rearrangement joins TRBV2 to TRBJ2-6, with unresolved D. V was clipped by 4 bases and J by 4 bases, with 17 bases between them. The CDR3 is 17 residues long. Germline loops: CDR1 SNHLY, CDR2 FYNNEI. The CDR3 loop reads CASSVVRSLEGANVLTF. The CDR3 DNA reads TGTGCCAGCAGTGTTGTCAGGTCCCTTGAGGGGGCCAACGTCCTGACTTTC.

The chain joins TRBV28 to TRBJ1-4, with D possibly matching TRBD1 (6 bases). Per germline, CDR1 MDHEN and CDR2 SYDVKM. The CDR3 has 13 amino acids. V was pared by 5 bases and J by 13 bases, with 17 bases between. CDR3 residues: CASSLSRGRLLFF. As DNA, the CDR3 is TGTGCCAGCAGTCTCTCCAGGGGAAGGTTACTGTTTTTT.

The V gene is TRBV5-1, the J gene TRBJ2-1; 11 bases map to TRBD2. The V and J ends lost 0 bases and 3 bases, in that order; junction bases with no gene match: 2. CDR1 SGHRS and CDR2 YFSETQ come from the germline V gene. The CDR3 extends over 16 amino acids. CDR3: CASSLGLAGNYNEQFF. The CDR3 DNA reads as TGCGCCAGCAGCTTGGGACTAGCGGGGAACTACAATGAGCAGTTCTTC.

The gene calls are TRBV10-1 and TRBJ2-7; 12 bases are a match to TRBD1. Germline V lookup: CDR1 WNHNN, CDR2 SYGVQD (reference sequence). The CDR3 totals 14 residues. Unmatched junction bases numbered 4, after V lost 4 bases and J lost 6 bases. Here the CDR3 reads CASSAGTGGSEQYF. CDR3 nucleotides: TGCGCCAGCAGTGCCGGGACAGGGGGCAGCGAGCAGTACTTC.

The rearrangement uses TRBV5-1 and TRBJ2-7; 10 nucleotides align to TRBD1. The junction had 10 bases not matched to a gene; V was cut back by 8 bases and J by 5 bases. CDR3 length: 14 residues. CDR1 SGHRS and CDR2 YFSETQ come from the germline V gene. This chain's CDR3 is CASHSGTGDDEQYF. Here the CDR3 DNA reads TGCGCCAGTCACTCCGGGACAGGGGATGACGAGCAGTACTTC.

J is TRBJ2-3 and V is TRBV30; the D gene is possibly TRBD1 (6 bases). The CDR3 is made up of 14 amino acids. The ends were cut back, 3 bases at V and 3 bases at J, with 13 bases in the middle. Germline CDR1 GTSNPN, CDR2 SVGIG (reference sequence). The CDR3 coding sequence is TGTGCCTGGAGCAACAGGGTATCGACAGATACGCAGTATTTT. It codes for CAWSNRVSTDTQYF.

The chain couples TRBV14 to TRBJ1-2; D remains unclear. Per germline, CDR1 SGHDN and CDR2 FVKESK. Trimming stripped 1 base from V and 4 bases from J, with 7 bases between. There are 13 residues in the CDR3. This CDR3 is CASSQGTVYGYTF. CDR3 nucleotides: TGTGCCAGCAGCCAAGGAACGGTCTATGGCTACACCTTC.

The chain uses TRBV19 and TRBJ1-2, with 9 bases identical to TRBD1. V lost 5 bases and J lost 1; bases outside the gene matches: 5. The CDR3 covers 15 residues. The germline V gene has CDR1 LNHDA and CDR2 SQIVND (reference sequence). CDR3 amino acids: CASSRGQGRNYGYTF. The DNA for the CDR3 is TGTGCCAGTAGTCGGGGACAGGGACGTAACTATGGCTACACCTTC.

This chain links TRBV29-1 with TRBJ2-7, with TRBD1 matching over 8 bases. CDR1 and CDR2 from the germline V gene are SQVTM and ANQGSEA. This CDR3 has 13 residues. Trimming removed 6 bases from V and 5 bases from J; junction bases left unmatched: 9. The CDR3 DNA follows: TGCAGCGTCGCGGGACAGGTCATGGACGAGCAGTACTTC. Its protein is CSVAGQVMDEQYF.

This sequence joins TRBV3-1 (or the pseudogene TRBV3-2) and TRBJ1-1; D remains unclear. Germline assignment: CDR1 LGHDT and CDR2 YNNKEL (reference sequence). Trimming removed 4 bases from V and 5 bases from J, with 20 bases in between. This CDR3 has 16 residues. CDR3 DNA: TGTGCCAGCAGCCCCCCCCTGGGCCGCGTTGGGACTGAAGCTTTCTTT. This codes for CASSPPLGRVGTEAFF.

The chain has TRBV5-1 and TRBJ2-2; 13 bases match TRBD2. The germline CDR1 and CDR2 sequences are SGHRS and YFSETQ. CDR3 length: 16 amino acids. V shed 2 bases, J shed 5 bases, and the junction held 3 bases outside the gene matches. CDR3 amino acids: CASSLGLAGATGELFF. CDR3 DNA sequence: TGCGCCAGCAGCTTAGGACTAGCGGGGGCTACCGGGGAGCTGTTTTTT.